These T cell receptor beta chains were read from a single sample in a study. TCRdb redid the calling of the 5' RACE reads with MiXCR, one entry per CDR3 protein. The repertoire holds 40,000 to 55,000 distinct CDR3 sequences, with roughly 23% as singletons. The specimen sequenced was Tregs sorted from a lymph node. The source of these receptors is a female donor with breast cancer. Each CDR3 is given without its conserved first and last residue.

j_call,v_call,cdr3_aa
TRBJ1-1,TRBV4-1,ASSQEKRQGGTEAF
TRBJ2-1,TRBV3-1,ASSEGHPNEQF
TRBJ1-1,TRBV28,ASSFPPRQGSPEAF
TRBJ2-1,TRBV12-3/TRBV12-4,ASGILYNEQF
TRBJ2-5,TRBV21-1,ASSKFVTSKETQY
TRBJ2-3,TRBV9,ASSADRSTTDTQY
TRBJ2-2,TRBV12-3/TRBV12-4,ASSPRWRGAELAGELF
TRBJ2-7,TRBV28,ASTPPGQSYEQY
TRBJ1-2,TRBV27,ASSKTGYYGYT
TRBJ1-5,TRBV5-6,AGSFYGGNQPQH
TRBJ1-2,TRBV9,ASSAGANYGYT
TRBJ2-7,TRBV13,ASSLAGTSGSYEQY
TRBJ2-1,TRBV9,ASSVEQGVGDEQF
TRBJ2-7,TRBV25-1,ASSEWGNEQY
TRBJ2-7,TRBV4-1,ASSQDLGGFFYEQY
TRBJ2-1,TRBV7-2,ASSLGTSGAYNEQF
TRBJ2-1,TRBV20-1,SAKEGPPYNEQF
TRBJ2-7,TRBV9,ASSRVTSSEQY
TRBJ1-5,TRBV4-1,ASSQDSGGLQPQH
TRBJ2-3,TRBV24-1,ATSDSEFLESGADTQY